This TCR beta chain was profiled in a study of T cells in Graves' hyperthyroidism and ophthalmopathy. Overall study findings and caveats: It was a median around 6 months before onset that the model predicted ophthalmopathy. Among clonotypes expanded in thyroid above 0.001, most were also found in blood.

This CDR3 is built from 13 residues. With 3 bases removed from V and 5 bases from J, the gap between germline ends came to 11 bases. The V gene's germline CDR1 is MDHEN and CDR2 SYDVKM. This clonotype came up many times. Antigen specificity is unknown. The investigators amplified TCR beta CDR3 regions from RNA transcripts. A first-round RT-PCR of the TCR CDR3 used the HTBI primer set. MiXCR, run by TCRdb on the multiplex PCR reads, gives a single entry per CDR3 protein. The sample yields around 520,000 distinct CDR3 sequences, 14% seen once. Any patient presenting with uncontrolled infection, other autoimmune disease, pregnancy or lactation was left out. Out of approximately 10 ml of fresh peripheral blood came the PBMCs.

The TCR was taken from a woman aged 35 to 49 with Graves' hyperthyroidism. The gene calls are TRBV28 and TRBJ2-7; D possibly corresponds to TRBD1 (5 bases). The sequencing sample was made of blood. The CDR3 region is CASSLAGKDEQYF. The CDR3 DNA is TGTGCCAGCAGTTTGGCAGGGAAGGACGAGCAGTACTTC.